Presented here are 21 T cell receptor beta chains from one specimen sequenced in a study of T-cell reconstitution after alpha-beta-depleted transplantation in children. A library of TCRbeta sequences, prepared with unique molecular identifiers, was generated. Using its own MiXCR run on the PCR reads, TCRdb lists one record per CDR3 protein. The table has 400,000 to 500,000 distinct CDR3 sequences, about a tenth seen once. The starting material was PBMCs from the stem cell graft donor, obtained from the stem cell graft. The receptors were sampled from a human donor who donated a stem cell graft to a child with acute myeloid leukemia.

This clonotype was found many times. CDR3 sequence: CASSWPPAGSYNEQFF. CDR3 in DNA: TGCGCCAGCAGCTGGCCGCCAGCGGGGAGCTACAATGAGCAGTTCTTC. This chain links TRBV5-1 with TRBJ2-1; 7 bases are shared with TRBD2. V trimming: 3 bases; J trimming: 3 bases; junction bases outside the gene matches: 9. In germline, CDR1 is SGHRS, CDR2 YFSETQ. The CDR3 runs to 16 residues.

The CDR3 DNA follows: TGTGCCAGCAGTGAACTAGCGGGAGGAGGGTACAATGAGCAGTTCTTC. Translating gives CASSELAGGGYNEQFF. This chain joins TRBV6-1 and TRBJ2-1, with 11 nucleotides matching TRBD2. From germline, CDR1 is MNHNS and CDR2 SASEGT. The CDR3 covers 16 residues. J lost 4 bases, V lost 2 bases, and 4 bases had no gene match.

In regard to this clonotype: The junction departs from the called germline gene at one end, perhaps through a read error. This chain connects TRBV5-1 to TRBJ1-1; maybe TRBD1 (6 bases). The germline V gene has CDR1 SGHRS and CDR2 YFSETQ. This CDR3 has 16 amino acids. For the CDR3, the DNA is TGCGCCAGCAGCATACAGGGTGGGGGTATGAACACTGAATCTTTCTTT. Its translation: CASSIQGGGMNTESFF.

This clonotype has only a few counts. The chain uses TRBV11-1 and TRBJ2-7, with 10 bases fitting TRBD2. The CDR3 spans 14 residues. The V segment lost 5 bases and the J segment 3 bases; nucleotides outside the gene matches: 4. The V gene's germline CDR1 is SGHAT and CDR2 FQDESV (reference sequence). The CDR3 DNA is TGTGCCAGCAGCGTCGGACTAGCGGACTACGAGCAGTACTTC. It translates to CASSVGLADYEQYF.

The chain links TRBV6-6 to TRBJ2-7; the match to TRBD1 covers 7 bases. The germline V gene encodes CDR1 MNHNY and CDR2 SVGAGI (reference sequence). The V gene end was trimmed by 8 bases and the J gene end by 3 bases; junction bases not matched to a gene: 4. This CDR3 comprises 12 residues. CDR3 protein: CASRDRNYEQYF. CDR3 DNA: TGTGCCAGCCGGGACAGAAACTACGAGCAGTACTTC.

This clonotype was seen repeatedly, ten times or more. Here the CDR3 reads CASSLEPGGVNTEAFF. DNA for the CDR3: TGCGCCAGCAGCTTGGAGCCAGGGGGTGTGAACACTGAAGCTTTCTTT. The chain links TRBV5-1 to TRBJ1-1, with TRBD1 matching over 7 bases. Germline V gene data show CDR1 as SGHRS and CDR2 as YFSETQ. V shed 0 bases, J shed 0 bases, and the junction held 5 bases outside the gene matches. The CDR3 consists of 16 residues.

This clonotype was seen only a few times. The J gene is TRBJ1-5, the V gene TRBV20-1; no reliable D call. The V and J ends lost 1 base and 6 bases respectively, with 10 bases between them. The CDR3 loop spans 13 amino acids. In germline, CDR1 is DFQATT, CDR2 SNEGSKA (reference sequence). CDR3 bases: TGCAGTGCTAGAGCCCCGGCGGGTCAGCCCCAGCATTTT. As protein: CSARAPAGQPQHF.

The J gene is TRBJ1-5, the V gene TRBV20-1; TRBD1 might be the D (6 bases). The germline gives CDR1 DFQATT, CDR2 SNEGSKA (reference sequence). There are 17 residues in the CDR3. The ends were cut back, 6 bases at V and 2 bases at J, with 23 bases in the middle. CDR3 nucleotides: TGCAGTGCCGGGGGGGGGCATTGGGGAAGCGGCAATCAGCCCCAGCATTTT. It encodes CSAGGGHWGSGNQPQHF.

This clonotype was counted at least ten times. The rearrangement joins TRBV14 to TRBJ2-1; D is undetermined. From germline, CDR1 is SGHDN and CDR2 FVKESK. The CDR3 has 13 residues. Trimming took off 0 bases at V and 3 bases at J, with 3 bases between the two ends. CDR3 protein: CASSQDSYNEQFF. CDR3 nucleotides: TGTGCCAGCAGCCAAGATAGCTACAATGAGCAGTTCTTC.

J is TRBJ2-7 and V is TRBV7-9; D gene unclear. The CDR3 sequence is 14 residues long. Germline V gene sequence: CDR1 SEHNR, CDR2 FQNEAQ (reference sequence). Trimming removed 5 bases at V and 7 bases at J, with 18 bases between. The CDR3: CASSQVPGVREQYF. The DNA for the CDR3 is TGTGCCAGCAGCCAGGTCCCCGGAGTTCGGGAGCAGTACTTC.

There are many counts of this clonotype. This sequence joins TRBV7-9 and TRBJ1-5; 7 nucleotides line up with TRBD1. Looked up from germline, CDR1 is SEHNR and CDR2 is FQNEAQ (reference sequence). This CDR3 is built from 15 residues. Trimming removed 5 bases from V and 5 bases from J; junction bases left unmatched: 9. DNA of the CDR3: TGTGCCAGCAGCAGAGGACAGGCGGGGGATCAGCCCCAGCATTTT. Its translation: CASSRGQAGDQPQHF.

A few counts support this clonotype. The rearrangement links TRBV27 to TRBJ2-1; 13 nucleotides line up with TRBD2. Germline CDR1 reads MNHEY; CDR2 reads SMNVEV (reference sequence). The CDR3 is made up of 15 amino acids. Trimming removed 6 bases from V and 9 bases from J; junction bases left unmatched: 8. The CDR3 DNA sequence: TGTGCCAGCAGGATCACTAGCGGGAGGGCCTTTGAGCAGTTCTTC. It encodes CASRITSGRAFEQFF.

This clonotype was counted many times. The CDR3 is CASSLQEYEQYF. CDR3 nucleotide sequence: TGTGCCAGCAGCTTACAGGAATACGAGCAGTACTTC. The chain joins TRBV7-9 to TRBJ2-7; D is undetermined. The CDR3 has 12 residues. The germline V gene encodes CDR1 SEHNR and CDR2 FQNEAQ (reference sequence). V gave up 2 bases and J gave up 4 bases, with 6 bases separating them.

This clonotype was counted ten times or more. The chain is built from TRBV12-3 or TRBV12-4 and TRBJ1-3; D remains unclear. V lost 2 bases to trimming and J lost 4 bases, with 6 bases between them. CDR3 length: 13 amino acids. CDR3 in DNA: TGTGCCAGCAGTTTATTCCGCGGAAACACCATATATTTT. The encoded protein is CASSLFRGNTIYF.

This clonotype was observed a handful of times. The chain employs TRBV18 and TRBJ2-7; no firm D call. This CDR3 has 11 residues. Trimming stripped 5 bases from V and 7 bases from J, with 9 bases between. The germline V gene has CDR1 KGHSH and CDR2 LQKENI. The CDR3 is CASSADWEQYF. CDR3 coding DNA: TGTGCCAGCTCAGCCGATTGGGAGCAGTACTTC.

This clonotype was counted ten times or more. The chain has TRBV18 and TRBJ1-1; TRBD1 is a possible D gene (5 bases). The CDR3 is 13 amino acids. CDR1 and CDR2 from the germline V gene are KGHSH and LQKENI. V lost 4 bases to trimming and J lost 1 base, with 7 bases between them. Here the CDR3 reads CASSQGENTEAFF. CDR3 DNA: TGTGCCAGCTCACAAGGGGAGAACACTGAAGCTTTCTTT. The complete variable domain, with remaining parts taken from reference TRBV18 and TRBJ1-1, reads NAGVMQNPRHLVRRRGQEARLRCSPMKGHSHVYWYRQLPEEGLKFMVYLQKENIIDESGMPKERFSAEFPKEGPSILRIQQVVRGDSAAYFCASSQGENTEAFFGQGTRLTVV.

This chain joins TRBV5-6 and TRBJ2-7; 12 bases line up with TRBD2. V gave up 1 base and J gave up 5 bases; unmatched junction bases: 7. The V gene's germline CDR1 is SGHDT and CDR2 YYEEEE. This CDR3 has 16 residues. The DNA of the CDR3 is TGTGCCAGCAGCTTGAGGGCTAGCGGGAGGGTCCACGAGCAGTACTTC. Translating gives CASSLRASGRVHEQYF.

The genes are TRBV4-2 and TRBJ2-1; D uncertain. Germline CDR1 LGHNA, CDR2 YNFKEQ. Trimming took off 0 bases at V and 6 bases at J, with 9 bases between the two ends. This CDR3 region has 14 residues. The chain's CDR3 is CASSQEALTNEQFF. The CDR3 DNA is TGTGCCAGCAGCCAAGAAGCACTGACCAATGAGCAGTTCTTC.

A few counts support this clonotype. The genes are TRBV20-1 and TRBJ2-5; D gene unclear. Germline CDR1 and CDR2: DFQATT and SNEGSKA (reference sequence). V lost 0 bases, J lost 5 bases, and 7 bases lay in between. The CDR3 consists of 12 residues. In nucleotides, the CDR3 is TGCAGTGCTAGAGATTTTGGGGAGACCCAGTACTTC. Protein sequence: CSARDFGETQYF.

The V gene is TRBV10-2, the J gene TRBJ2-3; 10 bases agree with TRBD2. Trimming removed 6 bases from V and 6 bases from J; junction bases left unmatched: 3. The CDR3 has 13 amino acids. The germline V gene has CDR1 WSHSY and CDR2 SAAADI. The CDR3 reads CASRAGGPDTQYF. The CDR3, as DNA: TGCGCCAGCAGAGCGGGGGGGCCGGATACGCAGTATTTT.

The table lists this clonotype with many counts. The genes are TRBV5-1 and TRBJ2-1; the D is unclear. Trimming took 3 bases from V and 3 from J, leaving 13 bases between them. The CDR3 is made up of 15 amino acids. Germline-derived CDR1 and CDR2 are SGHRS and YFSETQ. CDR3 sequence: CASSWIGQVYNEQFF. The CDR3 DNA is TGCGCCAGCAGCTGGATAGGGCAGGTCTACAATGAGCAGTTCTTC.